This T cell receptor beta chain was identified during a study of response to subunit inactivated influenza vaccine. This clonotype was recorded many times. TCRdb redid the calling of the RT-PCR reads with MiXCR, one entry per CDR3 protein. The sample comprises more than 550,000 distinct CDR3 sequences, over 9% of which are singletons, and approximately 9.9% rests with the top ten. This sample was also put to use in a study of T cells expressing NK-cell markers. From that second work: Researchers built TCR beta cDNA using 5'RACE template switching with UMIs. As a fraction of CD8+ T cells, dominant NKG2C+ clonotypes reached about 1.0-7.0% in more than five donors. These clonotypes, the leaders elsewhere, also led the CD3+CD56-NKG2C+ fraction in four donors. No clear determination of HCMV specificity was made for expanded NKG2C+ T cell clones.

The sequencing here drew on PBMCs from blood, taken on the day of vaccination. The clonotype was recovered from a man between 50 and 59 years old who received an inactivated influenza vaccine.

CDR3 sequence reads: CASSLRFEQYF. The CDR3 DNA sequence: TGTGCCAGCAGTTTACGCTTCGAGCAGTACTTC. The chain has TRBV12-3 or TRBV12-4 and TRBJ2-7; D not resolved. The CDR3 is 11 residues long. Trimming took off 2 bases at V and 6 bases at J, with 5 bases between the two ends.